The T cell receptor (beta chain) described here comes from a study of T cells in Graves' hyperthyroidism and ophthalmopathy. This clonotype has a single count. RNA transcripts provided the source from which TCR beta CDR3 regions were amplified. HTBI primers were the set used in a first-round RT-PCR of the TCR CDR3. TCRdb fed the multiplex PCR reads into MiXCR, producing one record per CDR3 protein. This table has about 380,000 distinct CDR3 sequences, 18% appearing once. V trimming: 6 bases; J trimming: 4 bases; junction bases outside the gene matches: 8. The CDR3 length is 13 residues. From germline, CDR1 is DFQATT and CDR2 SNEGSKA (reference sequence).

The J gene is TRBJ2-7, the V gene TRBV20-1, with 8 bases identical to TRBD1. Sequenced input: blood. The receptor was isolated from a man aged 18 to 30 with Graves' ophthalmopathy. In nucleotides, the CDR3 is TGCAGTGCACCAGGACAGGGAAAGTACGAGCAGTACTTC. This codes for CSAPGQGKYEQYF.